This T cell receptor (beta chain) emerged from a study of T cell repertoires in cytomegalovirus infection. Study summary: TCR beta signatures that were public indicated CMV infection and matching HLA type. Study results and caveats: Carriers of CMV plus the relevant HLA were identified by cumulative public TCR beta family frequency. Ex vivo, HLA-C-restricted CMV-specific TCR beta clonotypes prevailed over the rest of the response.

Per the germline V gene, CDR1 is LNHNV and CDR2 is YYDKDF (reference sequence). V was trimmed by 0 bases and J by 7 bases, leaving 7 bases between them. The CDR3 runs 13 residues. Via MiXCR, TCRdb re-called the reads, giving one row per CDR3 protein. This table holds about 400,000 distinct CDR3 sequences, about a sixth found once. This clonotype came up a few times. The antigen is not known. Material: PBMCs. The receptor comes from a human donor in good health (CMV status not recorded). Some clones in this sample may be carry-over from other donors' samples. V gene TRBV15 combines with J gene TRBJ1-5; D remains unclear. The CDR3 DNA is TGTGCCACCAGCAGAGATGCGGAGCAGCCCCAGCATTTT. Translated: CATSRDAEQPQHF. Full variable domain (outside the CDR3, taken from reference TRBV15 and TRBJ1-5): DAMVIQNPRYQVTQFGKPVTLSCSQTLNHNVMYWYQQKSSQAPKLLFHYYDKDFNNEADTPDNFQSRRPNTSFCFLDIRSPGLGDTAMYLCATSRDAEQPQHFGDGTRLSIL.